The sequence of this TCR beta chain was determined in a study of human T cells and chemical hapten exposure. Study summary: Patients were mainly female, each with alopecia areata, totalis or universalis. General study findings and limits: The number of TCRs above 1 in 1000 frequency did not change after DPC sensitization.

Time point: patch test 1, 2 weeks after DPC sensitization. As for treatment: therapeutic diphenylcyclopropenone sensitization with weekly scalp DPC. Unfractionated whole blood was the source of the extracted total RNA. The study enrolled 18 to 70-year-old alopecia patients suitable for DPC. TCRdb ran MiXCR on the RACE reads and lists one entry per CDR3 protein. In the table there are fewer than 50,000 distinct CDR3 sequences, 3.5% to 4% of which are singletons. This clonotype was recorded at least ten times. The antigen is unknown. V lost 3 bases to trimming and J lost 3 bases; unmatched junction nucleotides: 12. CDR3 length: 16 residues. CDR1 is DFQATT, CDR2 SNEGSKA, per germline (reference sequence).

This TCR was recovered from a man aged 45-60 years with alopecia areata. Some clones in this sample may be carry-over from other donors' samples. Sequenced here: whole blood, sampled in connection with sensitization to the hapten diphenylcyclopropenone (DPC). The chain carries TRBV20-1 and TRBJ2-7; 9 bases agree with TRBD1. The CDR3 loop reads CSASPPDGTGSYEQYF. For the CDR3, the DNA is TGCAGTGCTAGCCCACCCGACGGGACAGGGAGCTACGAGCAGTACTTC.